Following are 24 T cell receptor beta chains from one sample sequenced in a study of cytomegalovirus exposure and HLA in healthy donors (dated by TCRdb to about 2017). Receptors were amplified or captured by the immunoSEQ multiplex PCR assay. TCRdb retrieved this table from immuneACCESS and kept in-frame rearrangements only. Not all clones are present; in checked studies, unresolved V genes account for under half, and no reason is known for the remainder. Across this sample there are 150,000 to 200,000 clones, with approximately 84% seen only once. The ten largest clones take up less than 9% of the sample. What was sequenced was PBMCs. All receptors derive from a man aged 18 to 29 in good health and CMV-seropositive.

This clone has just a few counts. The gene calls are TRBV7-3 and TRBJ2-5, with 9 positions matching TRBD1. Germline lookup yields CDR1 SGHTA and CDR2 FQGTGA. The junction had 6 bases not matched to a gene; V was cut back by 5 bases and J by 5 bases. The CDR3 consists of 14 residues. This CDR3 reads CASSNTGGGETQYF. The CDR3 DNA is TGTGCCAGCAGCAACACAGGGGGCGGTGAGACCCAGTACTTC. The full variable domain, rest sourced from reference TRBV7-3 and TRBJ2-5, is GAGVSQTPSNKVTEKGKYVELRCDPISGHTALYWYRQSLGQGPEFLIYFQGTGAADDSGLPNDRFFAVRPEGSVSTLKIQRTERGDSAVYLCASSNTGGGETQYFGPGTRLLVL.

This sequence joins TRBV5-1 and TRBJ2-7, with D perhaps matching TRBD1 (7 bases). V lost 4 bases and J 2 bases, leaving 10 bases between the germline ends. The CDR3 runs to 13 residues. CDR1 is SGHRS and CDR2 is YFSETQ in the germline V gene. CDR3 amino acids: CASSAGQTYEQYF. The CDR3 DNA sequence: TGCGCCAGCAGCGCGGGACAGACCTACGAGCAGTACTTC.

This sequence joins TRBV29-1 and TRBJ1-2; 7 bases match TRBD1. The V gene's germline CDR1 is SQVTM and CDR2 ANQGSEA. This CDR3 has 13 amino acids. V trimming: 7 bases; J trimming: 4 bases; junction bases outside the gene matches: 9. This CDR3 is CSAATGNSYGYTF. CDR3 nucleotide sequence: TGCAGCGCCGCGACAGGGAACAGCTATGGCTACACCTTC.

The CDR3 here is CASSRDTTTYEQYF. The CDR3 DNA is TGTGCCAGCAGCCGGGACACTACCACCTACGAGCAGTACTTC. This chain links TRBV5-6 with TRBJ2-7, with D possibly matching TRBD1 (6 bases). V was shortened by 4 bases and J by 2 bases, with 13 bases between the two germline ends. The CDR3 covers 14 residues. Germline V gives CDR1 SGHDT, CDR2 YYEEEE.

The chain uses TRBV29-1 and TRBJ2-7, with 10 bases identical to TRBD2. CDR1 is SQVTM and CDR2 is ANQGSEA in the germline V gene. The CDR3 runs 13 residues. With V trimmed by 7 bases and J by 4 bases, 7 bases remained unmatched. The CDR3 loop is CSASSGRAYEQYF. CDR3 coding DNA: TGCAGCGCCTCAAGCGGGAGGGCGTACGAGCAGTACTTC.

The J gene is TRBJ1-2, the V gene TRBV7-6; 7 positions match TRBD1. Germline loops: CDR1 SGHVS, CDR2 FNYEAQ. The length of the CDR3 is 12 residues. V gave up 6 bases and J gave up 6 bases; unmatched junction bases: 4. In DNA form, the CDR3 reads TGTGCCAGCAGTACTACAGGGGATGGCTACACCTTC. It translates to CASSTTGDGYTF.

The chain combines TRBV27 with TRBJ1-1; D possibly corresponds to TRBD1 (6 bases). V was trimmed by 2 bases and J by 2 bases, leaving 12 bases between them. Germline values: CDR1 MNHEY, CDR2 SMNVEV (reference sequence). CDR3 length: 15 amino acids. This CDR3 reads CASSLDQGTNTEAFF. The CDR3 DNA follows: TGTGCCAGCAGTTTAGACCAGGGGACAAACACTGAAGCTTTCTTT.

The chain joins TRBV30 to TRBJ2-1, with 11 bases identical to TRBD2. Germline CDR1 and CDR2: GTSNPN and SVGIG (reference sequence). The junction had 9 bases not matched to a gene; V was cut back by 0 bases and J by 2 bases. This CDR3 contains 18 residues. CDR3 region: CAWSVQGSGRVTYNEQFF. As DNA, the CDR3 is TGTGCCTGGAGTGTACAGGGTAGCGGGAGGGTCACCTACAATGAGCAGTTCTTC.

This clone was picked up one time. The V gene is TRBV5-6, the J gene TRBJ1-5; tentatively, D is TRBD1 (6 bases). Germline-derived CDR1 and CDR2 are SGHDT and YYEEEE. The V gene lost 3 bases and the J gene lost 1 base, with 14 bases spanning the gap. The CDR3 loop spans 16 amino acids. As DNA, the CDR3 is TGTGCCAGCAGCTCGTTATGGGGGCTGAGCAATCAGCCCCAGCATTTT. Protein: CASSSLWGLSNQPQHF.

This chain connects TRBV19 to TRBJ1-5; D gene ambiguous. Trimming removed 5 bases from V and 2 bases from J, with 13 bases in between. This CDR3 contains 15 residues. The V gene's germline CDR1 is LNHDA and CDR2 SQIVND (reference sequence). The CDR3 coding sequence is TGTGCCAGTAGTGTCGCCACGAGGGGCAATCAGCCCCAGCATTTT. It is translated as CASSVATRGNQPQHF. Full variable domain (rest looked up from reference TRBV19 and TRBJ1-5): DGGITQSPKYLFRKEGQNVTLSCEQNLNHDAMYWYRQDPGQGLRLIYYSQIVNDFQKGDIAEGYSVSREKKESFPLTVTSAQKNPTAFYLCASSVATRGNQPQHFGDGTRLSIL.

J is TRBJ2-7 and V is TRBV5-6; 15 nucleotides agree with TRBD2. The V gene end was trimmed by 4 bases and the J gene end by 3 bases; junction bases not matched to a gene: 11. CDR3 size: 18 residues. Germline-derived CDR1 and CDR2 are SGHDT and YYEEEE. CDR3 sequence (DNA): TGTGCCAGCAGCATAGGACTAGCGGGAGGGGCCGGACGCTACGAGCAGTACTTC. The encoded protein is CASSIGLAGGAGRYEQYF.

The rearrangement uses TRBV28 and TRBJ1-1, with D uncertain. This CDR3 contains 14 residues. The V end was cut by 6 bases, the J end by 3 bases, with 14 bases between. Germline-derived CDR1 and CDR2 are MDHEN and SYDVKM. The CDR3 here is CASSPWREDTEAFF. CDR3 coding DNA: TGTGCCAGCAGCCCGTGGCGGGAGGACACTGAAGCTTTCTTT.

The V call is TRBV5-4, the J call TRBJ1-1; D ambiguous. Germline V CDR1 and CDR2: SGHNT, YYREEE (reference sequence). This CDR3 comprises 15 residues. Trimming cost V 4 bases and J 8 bases, with 21 bases left between them. The CDR3 loop reads CASSRNLIRPREAFF. In nucleotides, the CDR3 is TGTGCCAGCAGCCGTAACCTAATAAGGCCGCGGGAAGCTTTCTTT.

The V call is TRBV2, the J call TRBJ2-3; D remains unclear. The germline V and J ends were trimmed by 7 bases and 0 bases, with 11 bases remaining between them. Germline lookup yields CDR1 SNHLY and CDR2 FYNNEI. The CDR3 has 14 residues. CDR3: CASTAADSTDTQYF. Written as DNA, the CDR3 is TGTGCCAGCACCGCCGCAGATAGCACAGATACGCAGTATTTT.

V usage is TRBV13 and J usage is TRBJ2-7; D not certain. Germline V lookup: CDR1 PRHDT, CDR2 FYEKMQ (reference sequence). The CDR3 has 14 residues. Trimming left V 2 bases short and J 1 base short, with 9 bases between. The CDR3 is CASSLWSTSYEQYF. In DNA form, the CDR3 reads TGTGCCAGCAGCTTATGGAGCACTTCCTACGAGCAGTACTTC.

The J gene is TRBJ2-1, the V gene TRBV13; 10 nucleotides agree with TRBD2. The CDR3 contains 15 residues. With 0 bases clipped from V and 15 bases from J, the junction kept 11 bases outside the gene matches. Germline V gives CDR1 PRHDT, CDR2 FYEKMQ (reference sequence). In nucleotides, the CDR3 is TGTGCCAGCAGCTTAGGCCTAAGGCTAGCGGGAGTTCTGTTCTTC. This codes for CASSLGLRLAGVLFF.

The chain links TRBV29-1 to TRBJ2-1; 9 bases fit TRBD2. Germline values: CDR1 SQVTM, CDR2 ANQGSEA. The CDR3 sequence is 13 residues long. Trimming at V came to 6 bases and at J to 4 bases, leaving 4 bases not matched to a gene. The CDR3: CSVGTSRYNEQFF. Written as DNA, the CDR3 is TGCAGCGTCGGGACTAGCAGATACAATGAGCAGTTCTTC.

The chain has TRBV2 and TRBJ2-4; 7 bases fit TRBD2. V trimming: 6 bases; J trimming: 0 bases; junction bases outside the gene matches: 8. The CDR3 is 16 residues long. The germline gives CDR1 SNHLY, CDR2 FYNNEI. CDR3 sequence: CASRSSGPVAKNIQYF. DNA for the CDR3: TGTGCCAGCAGGTCTAGCGGTCCCGTAGCCAAAAACATTCAGTACTTC.

The chain couples TRBV28 to TRBJ2-5, with TRBD1 matching over 8 bases. Germline CDR1 and CDR2: MDHEN and SYDVKM. The ends lost 3 bases at V and 5 bases at J; junction bases unmatched: 11. The CDR3 consists of 16 residues. CDR3 sequence: CASSFRRGQSWETQYF. CDR3 bases: TGTGCCAGCAGTTTCCGCAGGGGGCAGAGTTGGGAGACCCAGTACTTC.

The chain combines TRBV7-6 with TRBJ2-1; 7 bases match TRBD2. Germline V CDR1 and CDR2: SGHVS, FNYEAQ. The CDR3 has 15 residues. The ends lost 5 bases at V and 8 bases at J; junction bases unmatched: 12. Here the CDR3 reads CASSQGLGRVDEQFF. In nucleotides, the CDR3 is TGTGCCAGCAGCCAAGGACTAGGTCGGGTCGATGAGCAGTTCTTC.

The chain combines TRBV27 with TRBJ2-1; 8 bases are shared with TRBD1. Germline V lookup: CDR1 MNHEY, CDR2 SMNVEV (reference sequence). The CDR3 runs 16 residues. With V trimmed by 0 bases and J by 2 bases, 3 bases remained unmatched. In DNA, the CDR3 is TGTGCCAGCAGTTTATCGTTACAGGGGGCCTACAATGAGCAGTTCTTC. It encodes CASSLSLQGAYNEQFF.

This clone was seen just once. The chain joins TRBV9 to TRBJ1-1; D ambiguous. Germline V gene lookup returns CDR1 SGDLS and CDR2 YYNGEE. The CDR3 consists of 15 residues. V was clipped by 8 bases and J by 2 bases, with 19 bases between them. The CDR3 region is CASSPGGTVNTEAFF. CDR3 sequence (DNA): TGTGCCAGTTCCCCAGGTGGAACCGTCAACACTGAAGCTTTCTTT.

The CDR3 sequence is CASSYSPTYEQYF. Written as DNA, the CDR3 is TGTGCCAGCAGTTACTCCCCAACCTACGAGCAGTACTTC. V gene TRBV6-5 combines with J gene TRBJ2-7, with D unresolved. Trimming pared 0 bases from V and 2 bases from J, leaving 5 bases between. The germline gives CDR1 MNHEY, CDR2 SVGAGI. CDR3 length equals 13 residues.

V is TRBV15 and J is TRBJ1-4, with D maybe TRBD1 (5 bases). The CDR3 spans 15 residues. Germline CDR1 is LNHNV and CDR2 is YYDKDF (reference sequence). The ends were cut back, 5 bases at V and 2 bases at J, with 12 bases in the middle. The CDR3 nucleotides are TGTGCCACCAGCGGGGGGGGTCTGACTAATGAAAAACTGTTTTTT. Its translation: CATSGGGLTNEKLFF.